The entry that follows covers one T cell receptor beta chain sequence. Its antigen is unknown. The PCR was carried out with 60 Vbeta primers and 13 Jbeta primers. TCRdb keeps only in-frame clones here, not all; method: immunoSEQ multiplex PCR. This sample has a few hundred thousand clones, with approximately 83% found just once. V was shortened by 1 base and J by 3 bases, with 13 bases between the two germline ends. CDR1 is MNHEY and CDR2 is SMNVEV in the germline V gene (reference sequence). This CDR3 has 15 amino acids. This sample is part of a study of cytomegalovirus exposure and HLA in healthy donors. Across the study: Across 350 to 500 genotyped donors, about 80% landed in the Caucasian-associated ancestry cluster.

Study-wide results and limits: Earlier findings revealed that most TCR beta V segments proved productive either about 90% or about 30% of the time. A later analysis showed HLA-associated TCR beta chains outstripping equally common others in clonal expansion.

Material: PBMCs. This chain uses TRBV27 with TRBJ2-7; D not certain. The sequence derives from a girl aged 5-17 years in good health and CMV-seronegative. The CDR3, as DNA: TGTGCCAGCAGTTTATTAGGCGGCCAGATCTACGAGCAGTACTTC. Protein: CASSLLGGQIYEQYF.